The entry that follows covers one TCR beta chain sequence. This sample was included in a study of blood T cell repertoires in COVID-19. In the original analysis: Reference gene primer amplification gave estimated nucleated cell counts. Assay: immunoSEQ multiplex PCR; the TCRdb copy retains only in-frame clones and omits some. V and J calls and clone size come straight from that table; D and trimming were deduced from the DNA. Of some 180,000 clones listed, about four fifths are singletons. CDR1 is KGHSH and CDR2 is LQKENI in the germline V gene. V was clipped by 2 bases and J by 8 bases, with 15 bases between them. The CDR3 contains 14 residues.

The sample consisted of peripheral blood. J is TRBJ2-5 and V is TRBV18, with a tentative D call TRBD1 (6 bases). This TCR was sampled from a woman in her forties with COVID-19, enrolled during active disease. The CDR3 DNA is TGTGCCAGCTCACCATCGGGCCAAGGGGGTACCCAGTACTTC. It codes for CASSPSGQGGTQYF. Full variable domain (rest looked up from reference TRBV18 and TRBJ2-5): NAGVMQNPRHLVRRRGQEARLRCSPMKGHSHVYWYRQLPEEGLKFMVYLQKENIIDESGMPKERFSAEFPKEGPSILRIQQVVRGDSAAYFCASSPSGQGGTQYFGPGTRLLVL.